Shown below are 10 T cell receptor beta chains from a single sample sequenced in a study of blood T cell repertoires in COVID-19. Assay: immunoSEQ multiplex PCR; the TCRdb copy retains only in-frame clones and omits some. The sample shows 110,000 or so clones, 84% of them seen only once. The sequencing sample was made of peripheral blood. The source of these receptors is a woman in her thirties or forties with acute or convalescent COVID-19.

The V gene is TRBV25-1, the J gene TRBJ1-6, with a weak D call TRBD1 (6 bases). CDR1 is MGHDK and CDR2 is SYGVNS in the germline V gene. The CDR3 spans 15 residues. Trimming left V 6 bases short and J 6 bases short, with 15 bases between. This CDR3 reads CASREDRLINSPLHF. CDR3 coding DNA: TGTGCCAGCAGGGAGGACAGATTAATTAATTCACCCCTCCACTTT.

The genes are TRBV2 and TRBJ2-3; no reliable D call. The V end was cut by 2 bases, the J end by 3 bases, with 9 bases between. Per the germline V gene, CDR1 is SNHLY and CDR2 is FYNNEI. The CDR3 is 14 amino acids. The CDR3 region is CASSEMVRTDTQYF. The CDR3 DNA is TGTGCCAGCAGTGAAATGGTTCGGACAGATACGCAGTATTTT.

This clone was found once. The J gene is TRBJ2-2, the V gene TRBV19; 7 nucleotides line up with TRBD1. Trimming removed 5 bases from V and 7 bases from J; junction bases left unmatched: 22. Germline CDR1 and CDR2: LNHDA and SQIVND (reference sequence). The CDR3 sequence is 19 residues long. The chain's CDR3 is CASSLERPTAGGGNGELFF. The CDR3 DNA reads TGTGCCAGTAGTCTCGAACGCCCAACGGCAGGGGGTGGGAACGGGGAGCTGTTTTTT.

The chain employs TRBV7-8 and TRBJ1-6; TRBD1 aligns across 7 bases. V trimming: 1 base; J trimming: 4 bases; junction bases outside the gene matches: 7. The length of the CDR3 is 17 residues. CDR1 is SGHVS and CDR2 is FQNEAQ in the germline V gene. For the CDR3, the DNA is TGTGCCAGCAGCTTAGTCTTCAACAGGGGATATAATTCACCCCTCCACTTT. Translation: CASSLVFNRGYNSPLHF.

CDR3 loop: CASSPFLRGTDTQYF. The CDR3 region has the DNA TGTGCCAGCTCACCATTCTTGCGAGGCACAGATACGCAGTATTTT. The V and J genes are TRBV18 and TRBJ2-3; D not certain. Germline V CDR1 and CDR2: KGHSH, LQKENI. The CDR3 is 15 amino acids. V was shortened by 2 bases and J by 1 base, with 10 bases between the two germline ends.

This sequence joins TRBV7-9 and TRBJ1-4; D is unresolved. Per the germline V gene, CDR1 is SEHNR and CDR2 is FQNEAQ (reference sequence). V was cut by 2 bases and J by 4 bases, with 11 bases left in between. This CDR3 contains 15 residues. CDR3 loop: CASSLTGSHNEKLFF. CDR3 coding DNA: TGTGCCAGCAGCTTAACCGGGAGCCATAATGAAAAACTGTTTTTT.

In this sample, this clone turned up a few times. The V call is TRBV7-2, the J call TRBJ1-1; D perhaps matches TRBD1 (5 bases). Trimming shortened V by 2 bases and J by 3 bases, and 10 bases separated the two germline ends. CDR1 and CDR2 from the germline V gene are SGHTA and FQGNSA. This CDR3 has 14 residues. CDR3 in amino acids: CASSLQWGDTEAFF. CDR3 sequence (DNA): TGTGCCAGCAGCTTACAGTGGGGGGACACTGAAGCTTTCTTT. Together with reference TRBV7-2 and TRBJ1-1, the CDR3 gives the full variable domain: GAGVSQSPSNKVTEKGKDVELRCDPISGHTALYWYRQSLGQGLEFLIYFQGNSAPDKSGLPSDRFSAERTGGSVSTLTIQRTQQEDSAVYLCASSLQWGDTEAFFGQGTRLTVV.

This rearrangement joins TRBV7-8 to TRBJ1-1; D possibly corresponds to TRBD1 (6 bases). From germline, CDR1 is SGHVS and CDR2 FQNEAQ. V lost 1 base and J lost 4, with 16 bases in between. The CDR3 is made up of 16 amino acids. In DNA, the CDR3 is TGTGCCAGCAGCTTAGGGATTACAGGGATGGGCACTGAAGCTTTCTTT. Encoded protein: CASSLGITGMGTEAFF.

The rearrangement links TRBV5-4 to TRBJ1-6; D perhaps matches TRBD1 (6 bases). The CDR3 sequence is 13 residues long. Germline V lookup: CDR1 SGHNT, CDR2 YYREEE (reference sequence). V was pared by 4 bases and J by 14 bases, with 16 bases between. The chain's CDR3 is CASSPGQLGALHF. CDR3 bases: TGTGCCAGCAGCCCTGGACAGCTCGGGGCCCTCCACTTT. The full variable domain, with the rest looked up from reference TRBV5-4 and TRBJ1-6, is ETGVTQSPTHLIKTRGQQVTLRCSSQSGHNTVSWYQQALGQGPQFIFQYYREEENGRGNFPPRFSGLQFPNYSSELNVNALELDDSALYLCASSPGQLGALHFGNGTRLTVT.

The CDR3 nucleotides read TGTGCCAGCAGCTTAAGCCCAGCGGAAGATGAAACCCAGTACTTC. This sequence encodes CASSLSPAEDETQYF. The rearrangement joins TRBV7-3 to TRBJ2-5, with D tentatively TRBD2 (5 bases). The germline V gene has CDR1 SGHTA and CDR2 FQGTGA. V was clipped by 1 base and J by 8 bases, with 17 bases between them. The CDR3 covers 15 residues.